The entry below describes one T cell receptor (beta chain). What it binds is unknown. No infections or other immune events were documented during collection. These data belong to a study of identifying expanded T cells in peripheral blood. Data came from immunoSEQ multiplex PCR; TCRdb stores just in-frame clones and leaves some out. The sample consists of about 89,000 clones, 88% of them appearing once. With 6 bases removed from V and 4 bases from J, the gap between germline ends came to 15 bases. The CDR3 spans 14 residues. From germline, CDR1 is SGHTA and CDR2 FQGTGA. Study observations and caveats: Differentially abundant clones: around 1.2 between replicates, 15 to 17 at about 13 days, 19 at four.

The rearrangement links TRBV7-3 to TRBJ1-1; D is perhaps TRBD1 (5 bases). The TCR was taken from a person between 18 and 75 years old in good health. The sequenced sample consisted of blood. CDR3 protein: CASRKGPLSTEAFF. CDR3 nucleotide sequence: TGTGCCAGCAGGAAGGGGCCCTTGAGCACTGAAGCTTTCTTT.